This T cell receptor (beta chain) was profiled in a study of blood T cell repertoires in COVID-19. Study at large: Both acute and convalescent COVID-19 samples were obtained from the United States, Italy and Spain. Sample material is recorded as cDNA or gDNA derived from T cells, B-cell-depleted T cells, or PBMCs.

CDR1 is SGHRS, CDR2 YFSETQ, per germline. The length of the CDR3 is 15 residues. Trimming pared 4 bases from V and 1 base from J, leaving 13 bases between. Method: immunoSEQ multiplex PCR; TCRdb's copy keeps in-frame clones and lacks some. The sample has approximately 210,000 clones; roughly four fifths are singletons. About this clone: Other DNA sequences from this sample encode an identical CDR3 as well.

V and J are TRBV5-1 and TRBJ2-3; D not certain. This clonotype was sampled from a middle-aged woman with acute or convalescent COVID-19. Sequenced sample: peripheral blood. In DNA, the CDR3 is TGCGCCAGCAGCCTGAGGCTCCTTGGCACAGATACGCAGTATTTT. Its translation is CASSLRLLGTDTQYF. Combining the CDR3 with reference TRBV5-1 and TRBJ2-3 gives the whole variable domain KAGVTQTPRYLIKTRGQQVTLSCSPISGHRSVSWYQQTPGQGLQFLFEYFSETQRNKGNFPGRFSGRQFSNSRSEMNVSTLELGDSALYLCASSLRLLGTDTQYFGPGTRLTVL.